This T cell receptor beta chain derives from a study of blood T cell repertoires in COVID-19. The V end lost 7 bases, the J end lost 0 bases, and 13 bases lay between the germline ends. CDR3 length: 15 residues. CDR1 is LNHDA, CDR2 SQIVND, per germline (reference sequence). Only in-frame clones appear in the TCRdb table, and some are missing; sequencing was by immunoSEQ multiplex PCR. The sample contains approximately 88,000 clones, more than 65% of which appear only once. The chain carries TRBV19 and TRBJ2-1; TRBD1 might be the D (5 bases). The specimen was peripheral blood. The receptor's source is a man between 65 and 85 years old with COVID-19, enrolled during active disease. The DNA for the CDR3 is TGTGCCAGTACCAGGGCAGGGCCCTCCTACAATGAGCAGTTCTTC. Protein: CASTRAGPSYNEQFF.